The rows below give T cell receptor beta chains drawn from one sample of a study of post-analysis software for immune sequencing data. One entry per CDR3 protein, called by TCRdb with MiXCR from the PCR reads. The top ten clones hold roughly 4.9% of a sample with around 770,000 distinct CDR3 sequences, more than 45% of them seen once. Sequences were obtained from blood. The source of these receptors is a girl between 5 and 17 years old with multiple sclerosis. CDR3s include the opening cysteine and the closing phenylalanine or tryptophan. A D gene is named only where the DNA matches it firmly. Size is stated for part of the rows, as once, few or many counts, or as a class when the clone is expanded.

V: TRBV10-3
J: TRBJ2-3
D: TRBD2
size: NA
DNA: TGTGCCACCAGAACCCTAGCGGGAGGGCCCCCAGATACGCAGTATTTT
CDR3: CATRTLAGGPPDTQYF

V: TRBV20-1
J: TRBJ2-1
D: TRBD2
size: NA
DNA: TGCAGTAGACTAGCGGGAACTTACAATGAGCAGTTCTTC
CDR3: CSRLAGTYNEQFF

V: TRBV29-1
J: TRBJ2-7
D: TRBD2
size: few
DNA: TGCAGCGTTGAGGACCAGCGGGATTACCCCTACGAGCAGTACTTC
CDR3: CSVEDQRDYPYEQYF

V: TRBV6-5
J: TRBJ2-1
D: TRBD2
size: NA
DNA: TGTGCCAGCAGTTACTTTGAACCGGGACTAGCGGCCAGAAATGAGCAGTTCTTC
CDR3: CASSYFEPGLAARNEQFF

V: TRBV7-2
J: TRBJ2-4
D: TRBD1
size: few
DNA: TGTGCCAGCAGCTCGACAGGGGGGCCCGAAAAAAACATTCAGTACTTC
CDR3: CASSSTGGPEKNIQYF

V: TRBV7-9
J: TRBJ1-2
D: NA
size: NA
DNA: TGTGCCAGCAGCTTGGGCAGGACTGCGAGTGGCTACACCTTC
CDR3: CASSLGRTASGYTF

V: TRBV7-6
J: TRBJ2-1
D: TRBD2
size: NA
DNA: TGTGCCAGCAGCCGAAAGTCGACTTTAGCGGGAGGGGAACATGAGCAGTTCTTC
CDR3: CASSRKSTLAGGEHEQFF

V: TRBV14
J: TRBJ2-1
D: NA
size: NA
DNA: TGTGCCAGCAGCCAAGCGTTCAGTCGAGATGAGCAGTTCTTC
CDR3: CASSQAFSRDEQFF

V: TRBV15
J: TRBJ2-7
D: NA
size: NA
DNA: TGTGCCACCAGCAGAGTGGCAGGTGAACTAATGGCCTACGGGCAGTACTTC
CDR3: CATSRVAGELMAYGQYF

V: TRBV5-1
J: TRBJ2-5
D: NA
size: NA
DNA: TGCGCCAGCAGCGGGGGACTTCGGACCGAAGAGACCCAGTACTTC
CDR3: CASSGGLRTEETQYF

V: TRBV6-5
J: TRBJ1-2
D: NA
size: many
DNA: TGTGCCAGCAGTTCCACGGACAGAGGAGGCTACACCTTC
CDR3: CASSSTDRGGYTF

V: TRBV15
J: TRBJ1-2
D: NA
size: few
DNA: TGTGCCACCAGCGAAGTCGAGACGGGAGGCTACACCTTC
CDR3: CATSEVETGGYTF

V: TRBV12-3/TRBV12-4
J: TRBJ1-2
D: NA
size: NA
DNA: TGTGCCAGCAGCTATGGTCAGGCGGACTATGGCTACACCTTC
CDR3: CASSYGQADYGYTF

V: TRBV11-2
J: TRBJ2-3
D: TRBD1
size: few
DNA: TGTGCCAGCAGCTTCGCCTCCTGGGACAGAGATACGCAGTATTTT
CDR3: CASSFASWDRDTQYF

V: TRBV5-1
J: TRBJ2-7
D: NA
size: NA
DNA: TGCGCCAGCAGCATTGGGACGGTATCCTACGAGCAGTACTTC
CDR3: CASSIGTVSYEQYF

V: TRBV2
J: TRBJ1-2
D: TRBD1
size: once
DNA: TGTGCCAGCACCATACAGGGGGGAAACTATGGCTACACCTTC
CDR3: CASTIQGGNYGYTF

V: TRBV4-3
J: TRBJ1-6
D: NA
size: few
DNA: TGCGCCAGCAGCCAAGAAACGCGGGATAATTCACCCCTCCACTTT
CDR3: CASSQETRDNSPLHF

V: TRBV12-3/TRBV12-4
J: TRBJ2-7
D: TRBD1
size: NA
DNA: TGTGCCAGCAGCCCTATAGGGGACAGGGAGAACGAGCAGTACTTC
CDR3: CASSPIGDRENEQYF

V: TRBV10-3
J: TRBJ1-2
D: TRBD1
size: NA
DNA: TGTGCCATCAGTGAATTTGGGACACCAGGGGGACTTTATGGCTACACCTTC
CDR3: CAISEFGTPGGLYGYTF

V: TRBV9
J: TRBJ2-3
D: NA
size: few
DNA: TGTGCCAGCAGCGTACAGGGGAGCACAGATACGCAGTATTTT
CDR3: CASSVQGSTDTQYF

V: TRBV5-1
J: TRBJ2-5
D: TRBD1
size: NA
DNA: TGCGCCTGCAGCTTGGCGGGGACAGGGGGCCTGTACAAGACCCAGTACTTC
CDR3: CACSLAGTGGLYKTQYF

V: TRBV24-1
J: TRBJ2-1
D: TRBD2
size: many
DNA: TGTGCCACCAGTGATGCTAGCGGGAGTACCTACAATGAGCAGTTCTTC
CDR3: CATSDASGSTYNEQFF

V: TRBV20-1
J: TRBJ2-3
D: NA
size: NA
DNA: TGCAGTGCTACCGGGACTGAACTGACGTTGGATACGCAGTATTTT
CDR3: CSATGTELTLDTQYF

V: TRBV20-1
J: TRBJ2-5
D: NA
size: NA
DNA: TGCAGTGCTAGTTTCGGAATCCGGCAAGAGACCCAGTACTTC
CDR3: CSASFGIRQETQYF

V: TRBV20-1
J: TRBJ2-7
D: TRBD2
size: many
DNA: TGCAGTGCTAGAGAACAGGCGGGGGTATACGAGCAGTACTTC
CDR3: CSAREQAGVYEQYF

V: TRBV20-1
J: TRBJ2-1
D: TRBD2
size: few
DNA: TGCAGTGCTAGTGGGGGAGGGATAATCTCCTACAATGAGCAGTTCTTC
CDR3: CSASGGGIISYNEQFF

V: TRBV29-1
J: TRBJ2-3
D: NA
size: NA
DNA: TGCAGCGTTGAAAGGACTGGCACAGATACGCAGTATTTT
CDR3: CSVERTGTDTQYF

V: TRBV20-1
J: TRBJ2-5
D: TRBD1
size: few
DNA: TGCAGTACCCGAGGACAGGGCTATGCGAGGAGCCAGGAGACCCAGTACTTC
CDR3: CSTRGQGYARSQETQYF

V: TRBV7-9
J: TRBJ2-5
D: NA
size: once
DNA: TGTGCCAGCAGCTCGGGGGTTCCGACCCAGTACTTC
CDR3: CASSSGVPTQYF

V: TRBV3-1
J: TRBJ2-1
D: TRBD2
size: NA
DNA: TGTGCCAGCAGCCAAGTAAGTAGCGGGAGTTACAATGAGCAGTTCTTC
CDR3: CASSQVSSGSYNEQFF

V: TRBV9
J: TRBJ2-2
D: TRBD2
size: NA
DNA: TGTGCCAGCAGCGTATTCCCAGCGGGAGAGACCGGGGAGCTGTTTTTT
CDR3: CASSVFPAGETGELFF

V: TRBV24-1
J: TRBJ2-5
D: NA
size: many
DNA: TGTGCCACCAGTGCCGAGGGTTTCGTCGGTGGGGAAGAGACCCAGTACTTC
CDR3: CATSAEGFVGGEETQYF

V: TRBV6-4
J: TRBJ2-1
D: TRBD2
size: NA
DNA: TGTGCCAGCAGTGAGCCTGCGACTAGCGGGAGGGGGAATGAGCAGTTCTTC
CDR3: CASSEPATSGRGNEQFF

V: TRBV29-1
J: TRBJ2-7
D: NA
size: NA
DNA: TGCAGCGTTACAGGTCAGAGCTCCTACGAGCAGTACTTC
CDR3: CSVTGQSSYEQYF

V: TRBV27
J: TRBJ1-5
D: NA
size: NA
DNA: TGTGCCAGCAGTATGAATAGCAATCAGCCCCAGCATTTT
CDR3: CASSMNSNQPQHF

V: TRBV29-1
J: TRBJ2-1
D: NA
size: few
DNA: TGCAGCGTCCAGATCGGCGGGATCTACAATGAGCAGTTCTTC
CDR3: CSVQIGGIYNEQFF

V: TRBV10-1
J: TRBJ2-7
D: NA
size: NA
DNA: TGCGCCAGCAGTGCGGGGGGCGCATCTAAAGAGCAGTACTTC
CDR3: CASSAGGASKEQYF

V: TRBV9
J: TRBJ2-5
D: NA
size: NA
DNA: TGTGCCAGCAGCCCCGAGGGGCTGGGCCAAGAGACCCAGTACTTC
CDR3: CASSPEGLGQETQYF

V: TRBV18
J: TRBJ2-7
D: TRBD1
size: once
DNA: TGTGCCAGCTCACCTGCCACAGGGGACGAGCAGTACTTC
CDR3: CASSPATGDEQYF

V: TRBV20-1
J: TRBJ2-1
D: NA
size: NA
DNA: TGCAGTGCTTTAGCGGAAAGCTCCTACAATGAGCAGTTCTTC
CDR3: CSALAESSYNEQFF